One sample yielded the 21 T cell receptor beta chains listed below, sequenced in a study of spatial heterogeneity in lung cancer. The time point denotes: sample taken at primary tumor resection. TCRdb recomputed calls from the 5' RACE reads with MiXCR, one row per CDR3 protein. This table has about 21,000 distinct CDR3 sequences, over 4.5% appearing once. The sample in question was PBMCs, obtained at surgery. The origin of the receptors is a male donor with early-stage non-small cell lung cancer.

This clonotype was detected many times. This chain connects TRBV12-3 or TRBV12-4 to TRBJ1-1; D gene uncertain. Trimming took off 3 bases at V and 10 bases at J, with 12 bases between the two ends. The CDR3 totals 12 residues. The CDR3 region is CASSFSRVGAFF. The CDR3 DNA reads TGTGCCAGCAGTTTCAGTAGGGTTGGAGCTTTCTTT.

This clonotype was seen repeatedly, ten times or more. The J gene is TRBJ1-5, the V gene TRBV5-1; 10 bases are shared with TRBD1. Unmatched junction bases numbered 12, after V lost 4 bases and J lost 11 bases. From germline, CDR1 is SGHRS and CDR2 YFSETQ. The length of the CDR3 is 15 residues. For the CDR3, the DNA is TGCGCCAGCAGCCGTGGGACAGGGGATTCCCAAGCCCAGCATTTT. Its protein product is CASSRGTGDSQAQHF.

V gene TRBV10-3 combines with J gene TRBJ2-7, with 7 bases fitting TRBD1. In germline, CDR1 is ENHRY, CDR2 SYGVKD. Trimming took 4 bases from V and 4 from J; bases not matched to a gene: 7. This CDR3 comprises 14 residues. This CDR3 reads CAISVAGGTYEQYF. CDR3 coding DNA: TGTGCCATCAGTGTTGCAGGGGGAACTTACGAGCAGTACTTC.

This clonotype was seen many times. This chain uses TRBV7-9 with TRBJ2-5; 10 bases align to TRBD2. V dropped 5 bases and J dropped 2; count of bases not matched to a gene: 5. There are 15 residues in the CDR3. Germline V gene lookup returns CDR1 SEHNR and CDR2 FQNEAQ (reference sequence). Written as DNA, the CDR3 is TGTGCCAGCAGCCCTGGACTAGCGGAACAAGAGACCCAGTACTTC. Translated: CASSPGLAEQETQYF.

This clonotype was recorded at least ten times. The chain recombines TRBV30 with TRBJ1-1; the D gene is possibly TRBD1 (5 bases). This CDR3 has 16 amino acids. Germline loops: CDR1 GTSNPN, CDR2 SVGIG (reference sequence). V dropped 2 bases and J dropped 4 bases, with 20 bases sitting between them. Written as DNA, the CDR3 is TGTGCCTGGAGTCCAAAGAGGTCACCCGGGGGCACTGAAGCTTTCTTT. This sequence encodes CAWSPKRSPGGTEAFF.

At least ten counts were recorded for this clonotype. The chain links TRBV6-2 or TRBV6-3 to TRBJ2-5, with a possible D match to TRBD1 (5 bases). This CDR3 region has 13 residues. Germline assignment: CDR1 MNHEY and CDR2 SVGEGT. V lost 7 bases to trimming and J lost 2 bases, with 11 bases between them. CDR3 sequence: CASTDRFQETQYF. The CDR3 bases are TGTGCCAGCACTGACAGATTTCAAGAGACCCAGTACTTC.

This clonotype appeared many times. The CDR3 DNA reads as TGTGCCATCAGCCCCGACGGCTACGAGCAGTACTTC. Amino acid sequence: CAISPDGYEQYF. The chain recombines TRBV10-3 with TRBJ2-7; D gene uncertain. The germline CDR1 and CDR2 sequences are ENHRY and SYGVKD. This CDR3 has 12 amino acids. Trimming pared 6 bases from V and 3 bases from J, leaving 9 bases between.

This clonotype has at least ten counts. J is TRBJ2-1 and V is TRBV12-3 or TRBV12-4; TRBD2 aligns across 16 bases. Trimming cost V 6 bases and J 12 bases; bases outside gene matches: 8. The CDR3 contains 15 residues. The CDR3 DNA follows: TGTGCCAGCAGCCCCGGGACTAGCGGGAGGGCGGCGCAGTTCTTC. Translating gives CASSPGTSGRAAQFF.

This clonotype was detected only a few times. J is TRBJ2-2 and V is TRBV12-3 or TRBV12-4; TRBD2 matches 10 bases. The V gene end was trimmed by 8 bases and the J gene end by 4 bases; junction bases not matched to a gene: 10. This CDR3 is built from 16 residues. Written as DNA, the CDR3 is TGTGCCAGCTCCCGAGTGAGCGGGGGGGGCACCGGGGAGCTGTTTTTT. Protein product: CASSRVSGGGTGELFF.

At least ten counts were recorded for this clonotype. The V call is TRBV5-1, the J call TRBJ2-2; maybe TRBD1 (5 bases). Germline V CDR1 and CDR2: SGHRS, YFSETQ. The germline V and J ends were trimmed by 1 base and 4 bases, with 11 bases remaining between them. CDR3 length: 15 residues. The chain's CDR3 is CASSLTPGFTGELFF. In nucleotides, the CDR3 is TGCGCCAGCAGCTTGACCCCAGGGTTCACCGGGGAGCTGTTTTTT.

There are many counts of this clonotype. The CDR3 DNA follows: TGTGCCAGCAGCTTAACAGGAGTGGATGAGCAGTTCTTC. It translates to CASSLTGVDEQFF. The V gene is TRBV7-3, the J gene TRBJ2-1; D ambiguous. V was pared by 0 bases and J by 8 bases, with 8 bases between. There are 13 residues in the CDR3. From germline, CDR1 is SGHTA and CDR2 FQGTGA.

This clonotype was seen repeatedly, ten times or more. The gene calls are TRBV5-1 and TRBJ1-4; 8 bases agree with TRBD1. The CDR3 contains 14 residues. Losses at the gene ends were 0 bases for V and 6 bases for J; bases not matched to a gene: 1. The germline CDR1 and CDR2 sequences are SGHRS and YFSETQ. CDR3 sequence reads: CASSLGQGYEKLFF. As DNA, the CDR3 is TGCGCCAGCAGCTTGGGACAGGGGTATGAAAAACTGTTTTTT.

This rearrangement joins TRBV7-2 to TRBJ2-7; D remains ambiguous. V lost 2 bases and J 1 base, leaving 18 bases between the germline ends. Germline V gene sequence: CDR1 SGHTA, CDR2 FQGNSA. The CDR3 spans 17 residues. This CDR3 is CASSLRPWSERSYEQYF. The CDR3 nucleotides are TGTGCCAGCAGCTTAAGACCCTGGAGCGAGAGATCCTACGAGCAGTACTTC.

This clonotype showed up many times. CDR3 in amino acids: CSVTRLEETQYF. Here the CDR3 DNA reads TGCAGCGTTACTCGACTAGAAGAGACCCAGTACTTC. The chain recombines TRBV29-1 with TRBJ2-5, with D perhaps TRBD2 (6 bases). The CDR3 spans 12 residues. Germline loops: CDR1 SQVTM, CDR2 ANQGSEA. Deletions cut 5 bases from V and 3 bases from J, with 10 bases between. Looking up the rest from reference TRBV29-1 and TRBJ2-5 gives the full variable domain: SAVISQKPSRDICQRGTSLTIQCQVDSQVTMMFWYRQQPGQSLTLIATANQGSEATYESGFVIDKFPISRPNLTFSTLTVSNMSPEDSSIYLCSVTRLEETQYFGPGTRLLVL.

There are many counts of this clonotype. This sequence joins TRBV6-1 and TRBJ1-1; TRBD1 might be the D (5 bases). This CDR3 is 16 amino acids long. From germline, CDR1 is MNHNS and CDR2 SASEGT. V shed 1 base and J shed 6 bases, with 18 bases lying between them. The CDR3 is CASSEGGRFWTSEAFF. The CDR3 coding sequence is TGTGCCAGCAGTGAAGGGGGACGGTTCTGGACCTCTGAAGCTTTCTTT.

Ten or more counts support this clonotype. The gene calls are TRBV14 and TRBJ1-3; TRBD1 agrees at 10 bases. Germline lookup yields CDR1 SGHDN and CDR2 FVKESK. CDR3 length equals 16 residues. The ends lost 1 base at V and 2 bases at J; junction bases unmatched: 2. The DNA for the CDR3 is TGTGCCAGCAGCCAAGTCGGGACAGGGGCTGGAAACACCATATATTTT. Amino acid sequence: CASSQVGTGAGNTIYF.

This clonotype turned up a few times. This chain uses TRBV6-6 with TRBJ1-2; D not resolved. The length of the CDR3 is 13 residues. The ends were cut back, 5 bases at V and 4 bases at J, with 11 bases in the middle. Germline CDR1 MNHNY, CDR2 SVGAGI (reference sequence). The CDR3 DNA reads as TGTGCCAGCAGTAGGTCGGCACGCTATGGCTACACCTTC. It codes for CASSRSARYGYTF.

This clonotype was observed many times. CDR3 nucleotide sequence: TGTGCCAGCAGCCAGACCAGTGGCGGCGGGACCATCAAAAACATTCAGTACTTC. Translated, it gives CASSQTSGGGTIKNIQYF. This rearrangement joins TRBV9 to TRBJ2-4, with D possibly being TRBD2 (6 bases). There are 18 residues in the CDR3. Trimming pared 4 bases from V and 3 bases from J, leaving 23 bases between. Germline lookup yields CDR1 SGDLS and CDR2 YYNGEE.

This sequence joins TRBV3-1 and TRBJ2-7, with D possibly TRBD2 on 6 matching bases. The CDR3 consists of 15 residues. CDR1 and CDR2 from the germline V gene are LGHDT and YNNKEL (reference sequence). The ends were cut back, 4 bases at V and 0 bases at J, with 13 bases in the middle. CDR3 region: CASSRLVMPSYEQYF. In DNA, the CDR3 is TGTGCCAGCAGCCGACTAGTCATGCCCTCCTACGAGCAGTACTTC.

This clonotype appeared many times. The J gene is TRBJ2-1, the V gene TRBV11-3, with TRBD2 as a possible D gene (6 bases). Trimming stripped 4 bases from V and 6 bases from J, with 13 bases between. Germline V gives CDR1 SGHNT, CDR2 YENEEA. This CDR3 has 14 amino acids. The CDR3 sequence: CASSSDIGGNEQFF. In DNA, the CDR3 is TGTGCCAGCAGCTCAGATATCGGGGGCAATGAGCAGTTCTTC.

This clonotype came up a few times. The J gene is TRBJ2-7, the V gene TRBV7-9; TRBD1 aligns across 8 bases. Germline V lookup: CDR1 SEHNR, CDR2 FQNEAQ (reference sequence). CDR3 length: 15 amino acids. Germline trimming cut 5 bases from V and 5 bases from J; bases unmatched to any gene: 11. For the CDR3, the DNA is TGTGCCAGCAGCCTCCCCCAGGGGGCGAGGGACGAGCAGTACTTC. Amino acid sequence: CASSLPQGARDEQYF.